This entry is about one TCR beta chain. No antigen is known for it. No base-level quality is on record; no much larger clone is a single base apart. RNA was extracted with the RNeasy kit and about 0.45 to 1 ug was reverse transcribed using random hexamers. TCR beta CDR3 regions were amplified with the immunoSEQ multiplex PCR assay covering 54 Vbeta and 13 Jbeta segments. PCR amplification bias was corrected using a synthetic template baseline for primer optimization and computational correction. The original methods were these. Reads were assigned to V, D and J genes according to IMGT and analyzed in immunoSEQ Analyzer, with only productive sequences retained. Clonality was calculated as one minus the Shannon entropy normalized by log2 of the number of productive unique sequences. For each patient and control, public and private clones were evaluated among the 100 most prevalent clones. A clone was defined as Susac-specific if it was absent from the healthy and MS cohorts, from roughly 1,000 published viral clones and from other ImmuneACCESS disease sequences. TCRdb ran its own pipeline on the public reads, namely fastp trimming at Q25 and MiXCR clone calling, and kept in-frame beta chains. CDR3 protein duplicates are merged, each entry listing the most common genes and DNA. The V and J calls follow TCRdb's processing rather than the paper's. Recorded for this sample are 150,000 to 180,000 distinct CDR3 sequences; approximately 95% of them occurred a single time. The ten largest make up 0.16% of the sample.

These data belong to a study of CD8 T cells in Susac syndrome (dated by TCRdb to the late 2010s). With regard to the full study: Among the sequenced Susac syndrome patients, about six had clinically active disease and 8 or 9 were in clinical remission. Susac syndrome patients were therapy-naive, on corticosteroids (some also receiving IVIg), or on IVIg alone at blood withdrawal. Repertoire sequencing was used to test whether CD8+ T cell activation and differentiation in Susac syndrome was antigen driven.

Study-level results and caveats: The CD4+ T cell repertoire of patients with Susac syndrome showed no detectable clonal expansion. The number of individuals in the TCR sequencing and HLA analysis was recognized as being relatively small.

The CDR3 covers 13 residues, taking in both the cysteine and the phenylalanine. The CDR3 DNA has 39 bases and is translated from base 1. Sequences DFQATT (CDR1) and SNEGSKA (CDR2) are obtained from the germline V gene (reference sequence). V is reduced by 5 bases and J by 2 bases, leaving a spacing of 7 bases between them. Peripheral blood CD8+ and CD4+ T cells from healthy donors, Susac syndrome patients and multiple sclerosis patients were profiled using high-throughput TCR beta sequencing. The Susac syndrome patients fulfilled recently defined diagnostic criteria for definite or probable disease. Bulk CD8+ and CD4+ T cells were purified by magnetic negative isolation, whereas CD8+ TEMRA cells were enriched by FACS. Blood was drawn into EDTA tubes, processed within 24 hours, and PBMCs were isolated by density gradient centrifugation. PBMCs destined for TCR sequencing were cryopreserved in liquid nitrogen and later thawed in a 37 °C water bath. The sorted or isolated CD4+, CD8+ and CD8+ TEMRA cells reached a purity of at least 90%.

The TCR originated in a human donor with Susac syndrome. The specimen was CD4+ T cells from PBMCs. The chain is made from TRBV20-1 and TRBJ2-6; too little of a D gene remains to name it. This receptor has the CDR3 CSAGVAGANVLTF. At the DNA level, the sequence is TGCAGTGCTGGGGTGGCTGGGGCCAACGTCCTGACTTTC.